This T cell receptor beta chain was recovered during a study of OX40 agonist ivuxolimab in advanced cancers. Notes on the research overall: Ivuxolimab, which targeted the costimulatory receptor OX40 (CD134), was an agonistic, fully human IgG2 monoclonal antibody. In the dose-escalation cohort, about four fifths of patients were male, and the mean age was approximately 60 years with a range of roughly 23 to 79. Prior anti-PD-1, anti-PD-L1 or anti-CTLA-4 therapy was permitted, and checkpoint inhibitors had been received by less than 45% of dose-escalation patients. The point of sequencing TCRbeta in the periphery was to test whether ivuxolimab changed TCR sequence diversity and drove clonal T-cell expansion. The paper covers the monotherapy dose-escalation part of the phase I ivuxolimab trial, which included N of about 56 patients. Intravenous ivuxolimab was administered to patients every 2 weeks at six dose levels: 0.01, 0.1, 0.3, 1.5, 3 and 10 mg/kg. Among the 50 to 55 dose-escalation patients, around 20 had hepatocellular carcinoma, 15 or so melanoma, 9 renal cell carcinoma and 9 head and neck cancer. Three dose-escalation patients achieved partial responses, one with hepatocellular carcinoma and two with cutaneous melanoma. General study outcomes and caveats: In partial responders in the 0.1-3.0 mg/kg groups, normalized peripheral clonal expansion was found to be among the lowest, especially among CD8+ T cells. The antigen specificity of the peripheral T cells that underwent clonal expansion was not determined. Low levels of normalized T-cell clonal expansion were also seen in some nonresponding patients. At doses of 0.1 to 3.0 mg/kg, clonal expansion of both CD4+ and CD8+ blood T cells was observed from baseline to week 6. After ivuxolimab, expanded clones were on average more numerous among CD8+ T cells than among CD4+ T cells.

The trim is 8 bases for V and 1 base for J, with a gap of 5 bases between the germline ends. CDR3 length: 11 amino acids, cysteine to phenylalanine. This entry keeps only the CDR3 DNA: 33 bases, framed from base 1. The CDR1 and CDR2 encoded by the germline V gene (reference sequence) are LNHDA and SQIVND. Patients with a history of autoimmune disease or receiving systemic immunosuppression were excluded from the trial. Peripheral blood for TCR sequencing was drawn from every dose cohort at baseline, at cycle 4 day 1 and at cycle 7 day 1. The samples were drawn from a first-in-human, open-label, multicenter phase I dose-escalation trial of ivuxolimab. Adults with locally advanced or metastatic melanoma, renal cell carcinoma, hepatocellular carcinoma or head and neck squamous cell carcinoma were enrolled in the trial. Before TCR sequencing, CD4+ T cells and CD8+ T cells from peripheral blood were sorted into separate populations.

Genomic DNA was extracted from sorted cells for sequencing of the TCRbeta CDR3 region. The immunoSEQ Assay was used to sequence the TCRbeta CDR3 regions. The table comes from immuneACCESS by way of TCRdb, which keeps in-frame sequences with V and J called. Part of the clones is missing from these tables; in studies checked, under half for an unresolved V gene and the rest for unknown reasons. The sample includes about 34,000 clones, with roughly 80% observed a single time. Jointly, the top ten make up 2.6% of the sample. To note about this clone: This clone's antigen is unknown. Base qualities are not provided; no much larger clone lies one nucleotide away.

The TCR comes from an adult with an advanced solid tumor such as melanoma, head and neck, liver or kidney cancer. The sample here was CD4+ or CD8+ T cells sorted from blood, taken in a trial of the OX40 agonist ivuxolimab. This chain joins TRBV19 to TRBJ1-1; the D segment cannot be called with confidence. The CDR3 has the sequence CASRGNTEAFF. The nucleotide sequence reads TGTGCCAGTCGGGGGAACACTGAAGCTTTCTTT.